The next 8 T cell receptor beta chains were all read from a single sample in a study of long-term antiretroviral therapy in people with HIV (dated by TCRdb to between 2020 and 2023). Sequencing of the TRB variable region was done with the immunoSEQ hsTCRB v3.0 assay at survey level resolution. The immuneACCESS repertoire file appears here via TCRdb, limited to in-frame rearrangements. These files lack a portion of the clones; in checked studies, under half of the deficit traces to unresolved V genes, and the cause of the others is not known. In all, the sample holds 30,000 to 35,000 clones, and roughly 80% of those were seen once. Over 7% of the sample is held by the ten biggest clonotypes. Sequencing was performed on unsorted PBMCs, taken 0.4 years before starting antiretroviral therapy. The source is a man younger than 35 with HIV.

The chain carries TRBV7-3 and TRBJ1-1, with 9 bases identical to TRBD1. The CDR3 is made up of 14 amino acids. J lost 4 bases, V lost 2 bases, and 2 bases had no gene match. The V gene's germline CDR1 is SGHTA and CDR2 FQGTGA. CDR3 loop: CASSLQGQGTEAFF. The CDR3 DNA reads as TGTGCCAGCAGCTTACAGGGACAGGGCACTGAAGCTTTCTTT.

The CDR3 DNA reads as TGTGCCAGCAGCTTACGGCTAGAGCAGTTCTTC. Translated: CASSLRLEQFF. V is TRBV7-2 and J is TRBJ2-1; D unresolved. This CDR3 has 11 amino acids. The V and J ends lost 2 bases and 10 bases respectively, with 6 bases between them. In germline, CDR1 is SGHTA, CDR2 FQGNSA.

V usage is TRBV5-1 and J usage is TRBJ1-2; 12 bases are shared with TRBD1. Germline values: CDR1 SGHRS, CDR2 YFSETQ. V shed 6 bases and J 3 bases; nucleotides not matched to a gene: 12. This CDR3 contains 17 residues. CDR3 amino acids: CASTTSPGTGGDYGYTF. The CDR3 region has the DNA TGCGCCAGCACTACCTCTCCCGGGACAGGGGGCGACTATGGCTACACCTTC.

The chain combines TRBV6-5 with TRBJ2-5, with D unresolved. The V end lost 0 bases, the J end lost 5 bases, and 13 bases lay between the germline ends. Germline V gene sequence: CDR1 MNHEY, CDR2 SVGAGI. This CDR3 comprises 15 residues. The CDR3 loop is CASSYSIGIGETQYF. CDR3 nucleotide sequence: TGTGCCAGCAGTTACTCAATAGGGATAGGGGAGACCCAGTACTTC.

The genes are TRBV5-1 and TRBJ2-5; tentative D call: TRBD2 (5 bases). Germline CDR1 is SGHRS and CDR2 is YFSETQ. This CDR3 has 13 amino acids. V lost 0 bases and J 4 bases, leaving 7 bases between the germline ends. The CDR3 DNA reads as TGCGCCAGCAGCTTGGTTGGGAGAGAGACCCAGTACTTC. Its translation is CASSLVGRETQYF.

CDR3 in amino acids: CASSLSSSNSGTDTQYF. The CDR3 DNA sequence: TGTGCCAGCAGTTTATCCTCTTCCAATAGCGGCACAGATACGCAGTATTTT. The chain couples TRBV27 to TRBJ2-3; D may be TRBD2 (5 bases). Per germline, CDR1 MNHEY and CDR2 SMNVEV (reference sequence). Trimming removed 0 bases from V and 1 base from J, with 14 bases in between. This CDR3 has 17 residues.

The CDR3 protein is CASSEGHLNTEAFF. DNA of the CDR3: TGTGCCAGCAGTGAAGGGCACCTGAACACTGAAGCTTTCTTT. V and J are TRBV25-1 and TRBJ1-1, with D unclear. The germline V gene encodes CDR1 MGHDK and CDR2 SYGVNS. With 2 bases removed from V and 0 bases from J, the gap between germline ends came to 7 bases. This CDR3 has 14 residues.

V gene TRBV11-2 combines with J gene TRBJ2-7, with TRBD2 identical over 11 bases. Germline-derived CDR1 and CDR2 are SGHAT and FQNNGV. V dropped 5 bases and J dropped 5; count of bases not matched to a gene: 11. The CDR3 sequence is 16 residues long. The CDR3: CASSLLTSGRGDEQYF. The CDR3 DNA reads TGTGCCAGCAGCCTACTAACTAGCGGGAGAGGCGACGAGCAGTACTTC.